A selection of T cell receptor beta chains follows, all from one sample in a study of regulatory T cells in long-lasting Graves disease. MiXCR was run by TCRdb on the multiplex PCR reads, yielding one entry per CDR3 protein. The repertoire includes a few hundred thousand distinct CDR3 sequences, about a sixth of them detected once, and over 20% sits in the top ten. Sequenced here: peripheral blood mononuclear cells (PBMCs), sampled at new diagnosis, from a patient treated with antithyroid drugs. These receptors came from a female donor with Graves disease. CDR3s include the opening cysteine and the closing phenylalanine or tryptophan. D genes are given only for firm matches. Clone size is given for some rows only: seen once, a few or many times, or a class if the clone is expanded.

J gene	V gene	D gene	clone size	CDR3 protein	CDR3 DNA
TRBJ1-1	TRBV2	.	many	CASSEQGFNTEAFF	TGTGCCAGCAGTGAACAGGGGTTCAACACTGAAGCTTTCTTT
TRBJ2-5	TRBV2	.	.	CASRTLGGFLETQYF	TGTGCCAGCAGGACGTTGGGGGGCTTTCTTGAGACCCAGTACTTC
TRBJ2-1	TRBV6-5	TRBD2	few	CASSYTGRRSGRTDEQFF	TGTGCCAGCAGTTACACAGGCCGGAGGAGCGGGAGGACCGATGAGCAGTTCTTC
TRBJ1-2	TRBV19	.	few	CASNLGLATYGYTF	TGTGCCTCAAATCTGGGCCTGGCCACCTATGGCTACACCTTC
TRBJ1-1	TRBV10-3	.	many	CAIRAYSARNTEAFF	TGTGCCATCAGAGCGTACAGTGCGAGGAACACTGAAGCTTTCTTT
TRBJ1-1	TRBV12-3/TRBV12-4	TRBD1	many	CASSLTLTGAEAFF	TGTGCCAGCAGTTTAACGCTAACAGGGGCTGAAGCTTTCTTT
TRBJ2-1	TRBV6-1	TRBD2	many	CASSVGRAWSYNEQFF	TGTGCCAGCAGCGTCGGGAGGGCCTGGTCCTACAATGAGCAGTTCTTC
TRBJ2-4	TRBV6-1	.	.	CATRGSGGNIQYF	TGTGCCACCCGGGGGTCCGGGGGAAACATTCAGTACTTC
TRBJ2-7	TRBV27	TRBD2	many	CASSPTSGAFYEQYF	TGTGCCAGCAGTCCTACTAGCGGAGCCTTCTACGAGCAGTACTTC
TRBJ2-1	TRBV11-2	.	many	CASSTIPGEEQFF	TGTGCCAGCAGCACTATCCCCGGGGAAGAGCAGTTCTTC